What follows are 24 T cell receptor beta chains derived from one specimen sequenced in a study of human T cells and chemical hapten exposure. Time point indicated: patch test 1, 2 weeks after DPC sensitization. The treatment is: therapeutic diphenylcyclopropenone sensitization with weekly scalp DPC. TCRdb used MiXCR to reprocess the RACE reads, holding one entry per CDR3 protein. The sample carries approximately 100,000 distinct CDR3 sequences, roughly 11% recorded once. Sample: whole blood, taken in connection with sensitization to the hapten diphenylcyclopropenone (DPC). These receptors all stem from a woman in her thirties or forties with alopecia areata. Some clones in this sample may be carry-over from other donors' samples.

This sequence joins TRBV12-3 or TRBV12-4 and TRBJ1-5; 7 bases match TRBD1. Trimming took 2 bases from V and 12 from J; bases not matched to a gene: 13. This CDR3 is built from 15 residues. The CDR3: CASSLKGAWRQYQHF. DNA of the CDR3: TGTGCCAGCAGTTTAAAGGGGGCCTGGAGGCAGTACCAGCATTTT.

This clonotype was picked up a small number of times. DNA of the CDR3: TGTGCCAGCAGCCCCCGCCAAGGGCTAGCGGGAATAACGCAGTATTTT. Translated: CASSPRQGLAGITQYF. The V and J genes are TRBV7-2 and TRBJ2-3; 9 bases match TRBD2. Germline V gene sequence: CDR1 SGHTA, CDR2 FQGNSA. The V segment lost 5 bases and the J segment 9 bases; nucleotides outside the gene matches: 15. This CDR3 has 16 amino acids.

V usage is TRBV6-5 and J usage is TRBJ1-3; unclear D gene. There are 16 residues in the CDR3. Germline V gene data show CDR1 as MNHEY and CDR2 as SVGAGI. V gave up 0 bases and J gave up 0 bases, with 9 bases separating them. CDR3 in amino acids: CASSYSRASSGNTIYF. CDR3 sequence (DNA): TGTGCCAGCAGTTACTCGAGGGCCAGCTCTGGAAACACCATATATTTT.

The chain is built from TRBV20-1 and TRBJ1-1; the D is unclear. The CDR3 has 13 amino acids. V lost 1 base and J lost 5, with 11 bases in between. Germline V gene lookup returns CDR1 DFQATT and CDR2 SNEGSKA (reference sequence). Here the CDR3 DNA reads TGCAGTGCTAGAGGTGGGAGTGGGACTGAAGCTTTCTTT. It specifies CSARGGSGTEAFF.

The V and J genes are TRBV28 and TRBJ1-2; no clear D gene. CDR1 is MDHEN, CDR2 SYDVKM, per germline. Trimming stripped 6 bases from V and 3 bases from J, with 5 bases between. CDR3 size: 11 residues. The CDR3 DNA follows: TGTGCCAGCAGCCGCGACTATGGCTACACCTTC. Protein product: CASSRDYGYTF.

This clonotype has more than one count but fewer than ten. This rearrangement joins TRBV20-1 to TRBJ1-5, with D perhaps matching TRBD1 (5 bases). Germline-derived CDR1 and CDR2 are DFQATT and SNEGSKA (reference sequence). The CDR3 consists of 13 residues. Trimming stripped 5 bases from V and 7 bases from J, with 15 bases between. The CDR3 DNA reads TGCAGTGCTGCCCGGACAATATGGCAGCCCCAGCATTTT. Encoded protein: CSAARTIWQPQHF.

This clonotype has a handful of counts. The chain recombines TRBV18 with TRBJ1-2; D is possibly TRBD1 (6 bases). V was clipped by 3 bases and J by 7 bases, with 12 bases between them. The germline CDR1 and CDR2 sequences are KGHSH and LQKENI. The CDR3 spans 13 residues. CDR3 region: CASSPTGSGGYTF. In DNA, the CDR3 is TGTGCCAGCTCACCCACAGGGTCGGGTGGCTACACCTTC.

This clonotype was seen repeatedly, ten times or more. The rearrangement uses TRBV10-2 and TRBJ2-7; 7 nucleotides match TRBD2. From germline, CDR1 is WSHSY and CDR2 SAAADI. J gave up 4 bases and V 4 bases, and 4 bases lay outside the gene matches. The CDR3 is made up of 13 amino acids. CDR3 nucleotide sequence: TGCGCCAGCAGTGGGACTAGTCTGTACGAGCAGTACTTC. Its protein product is CASSGTSLYEQYF.

This clonotype was seen repeatedly, ten times or more. This chain links TRBV18 with TRBJ1-5; the D gene is possibly TRBD1 (5 bases). Trimming pared 3 bases from V and 2 bases from J, leaving 14 bases between. The CDR3 covers 16 residues. Germline V CDR1 and CDR2: KGHSH, LQKENI. The CDR3 here is CASSPRPLGGNQPQHF. In DNA form, the CDR3 reads TGTGCCAGCTCACCGAGGCCTTTGGGGGGCAATCAGCCCCAGCATTTT.

This clonotype came up a few times. The chain combines TRBV3-2 with TRBJ1-5; the listed D gene, TRBD1, was not tested against the DNA. TRBV3-2 corresponds to a pseudogene. The CDR3 has 17 residues. CDR3 sequence reads: CASSQNTGGSTNQPQHF. DNA of the CDR3: TGTGCCAGCAGCCAAAATACAGGGGGCTCGACCAATCAGCCCCAGCATTTT.

J is TRBJ1-2 and V is TRBV28; possibly TRBD1 for D (5 bases). This CDR3 contains 12 residues. CDR1 is MDHEN, CDR2 SYDVKM, per germline. With 3 bases removed from V and 4 bases from J, the gap between germline ends came to 6 bases. The CDR3 is CASSFDSYGYTF. The CDR3 coding sequence is TGTGCCAGCAGTTTTGACAGCTATGGCTACACCTTC.

V usage is TRBV2 and J usage is TRBJ2-2; perhaps TRBD1 as D (6 bases). Looked up from germline, CDR1 is SNHLY and CDR2 is FYNNEI. V was pared by 7 bases and J by 7 bases, with 19 bases between. This CDR3 has 15 residues. CDR3 sequence (DNA): TGTGCCAGCACTCCGTCACAGGGATTAAGCGGGGAGCTGTTTTTT. Protein sequence: CASTPSQGLSGELFF.

At least ten counts were recorded for this clonotype. The gene calls are TRBV24-1 and TRBJ2-7, with no clear D. Between the trimmed V and J ends, which lost 5 bases and 9 bases, there was a span of 16 bases. This CDR3 has 13 amino acids. Germline loops: CDR1 KGHDR, CDR2 SFDVKD. CDR3 protein: CATSAPGRPRQYF. The CDR3 bases are TGTGCCACCAGTGCCCCCGGACGTCCACGGCAGTACTTC.

This clonotype was detected many times. CDR3 sequence: CASLDLTNPQRSSYEQYF. CDR3 coding DNA: TGTGCCAGCCTCGACCTAACGAACCCCCAGAGGAGCTCCTACGAGCAGTACTTC. V usage is TRBV6-1 and J usage is TRBJ2-7; unclear D gene. This CDR3 spans 18 amino acids. The V end lost 8 bases, the J end lost 0 bases, and 26 bases lay between the germline ends. CDR1 MNHNS and CDR2 SASEGT come from the germline V gene.

The chain combines TRBV29-1 with TRBJ2-2; D ambiguous. Trimming took off 0 bases at V and 7 bases at J, with 12 bases between the two ends. This CDR3 comprises 14 residues. From germline, CDR1 is SQVTM and CDR2 ANQGSEA. CDR3 residues: CSVEDVRSYGELFF. In DNA form, the CDR3 reads TGCAGCGTTGAAGATGTGAGGTCTTACGGGGAGCTGTTTTTT.

The sample holds many counts of this clonotype. The chain couples TRBV25-1 to TRBJ2-1; 13 bases line up with TRBD2. Germline CDR1 MGHDK, CDR2 SYGVNS. Trimming took 4 bases from V and 7 from J; bases not matched to a gene: 7. The CDR3 spans 16 residues. CDR3 bases: TGTGCCAGCAGTGGATGGACTAGCGGGAGTACGAATGAGCAGTTCTTC. It specifies CASSGWTSGSTNEQFF.

This clonotype was observed at least ten times. This chain joins TRBV30 and TRBJ2-7, with 8 bases matching TRBD1. CDR3 size: 13 residues. Germline V gives CDR1 GTSNPN, CDR2 SVGIG (reference sequence). The junction had 1 base not matched to a gene; V was cut back by 0 bases and J by 3 bases. CDR3 DNA sequence: TGTGCCTGGAGTGTTGACAGGGGCTACGAGCAGTACTTC. As protein: CAWSVDRGYEQYF.

This clonotype was detected many times. The CDR3 protein is CASSRRTSGRLDEQYF. CDR3 DNA: TGTGCCAGCAGCCGACGGACTAGCGGGAGGTTGGACGAGCAGTACTTC. V gene TRBV3-1 combines with J gene TRBJ2-7, with 14 bases identical to TRBD2. V shed 4 bases, J shed 5 bases, and the junction held 7 bases outside the gene matches. The CDR3 runs 16 residues. The germline gives CDR1 LGHDT, CDR2 YNNKEL (reference sequence).

Many counts were recorded for this clonotype. The chain carries TRBV20-1 and TRBJ2-7; 9 nucleotides line up with TRBD1. Trimming took 3 bases from V and 2 from J; bases not matched to a gene: 5. Germline V gene sequence: CDR1 DFQATT, CDR2 SNEGSKA (reference sequence). CDR3 length: 14 amino acids. This CDR3 reads CSASGTGSPYEQYF. DNA for the CDR3: TGCAGTGCTAGCGGGACAGGGAGCCCCTACGAGCAGTACTTC.

The chain recombines TRBV10-3 with TRBJ2-3, with 9 bases lining up with TRBD2. V dropped 0 bases and J dropped 2; count of bases not matched to a gene: 3. The CDR3 sequence is 16 residues long. Germline CDR1 ENHRY, CDR2 SYGVKD. The CDR3 nucleotides are TGTGCCATCAGTGAGTCCGGGACTAGCTACACAGATACGCAGTATTTT. Residues: CAISESGTSYTDTQYF.

This clonotype was seen repeatedly, ten times or more. The chain combines TRBV20-1 with TRBJ2-5; perhaps D is TRBD1 or TRBD2 (5 bases each). Germline values: CDR1 DFQATT, CDR2 SNEGSKA (reference sequence). This CDR3 has 12 residues. V gave up 3 bases and J gave up 4 bases, with 9 bases separating them. Here the CDR3 reads CSASRGVETQYF. Here the CDR3 DNA reads TGCAGTGCTAGTAGAGGGGTAGAGACCCAGTACTTC.

The sample holds a few counts of this clonotype. The chain couples TRBV10-3 to TRBJ2-7; unclear D gene. The CDR3 contains 14 residues. V shed 3 bases and J shed 2 bases, with 11 bases lying between them. Germline V gives CDR1 ENHRY, CDR2 SYGVKD. CDR3 coding DNA: TGTGCCATCAGTGAAGGGTCCAGGACCTACGAGCAGTACTTC. Amino acids: CAISEGSRTYEQYF.

CDR3 sequence (DNA): TGCAGTGCTTCCCCCCTAGCGACCACAGATACGCAGTATTTT. Translation gives CSASPLATTDTQYF. The chain links TRBV20-1 to TRBJ2-3, with D possibly TRBD2 on 6 matching bases. Germline V lookup: CDR1 DFQATT, CDR2 SNEGSKA (reference sequence). Trimming shortened V by 5 bases and J by 2 bases, and 14 bases separated the two germline ends. The CDR3 loop spans 14 amino acids.

Ten or more counts support this clonotype. This rearrangement joins TRBV9 to TRBJ2-1; 10 bases match TRBD2. Trimming took 0 bases from V and 8 from J; bases not matched to a gene: 11. Germline lookup yields CDR1 SGDLS and CDR2 YYNGEE. CDR3 size: 17 residues. The chain's CDR3 is CASSVGKTSGLKDEQFF. In DNA, the CDR3 is TGTGCCAGCAGCGTAGGTAAGACTAGCGGGTTGAAGGATGAGCAGTTCTTC. The full variable domain, its missing parts supplied by reference TRBV9 and TRBJ2-1, is DSGVTQTPKHLITATGQRVTLRCSPRSGDLSVYWYQQSLDQGLQFLIQYYNGEERAKGNILERFSAQQFPDLHSELNLSSLELGDSALYFCASSVGKTSGLKDEQFFGPGTRLTVL.